This passage covers 8 T cell receptor beta chains from one sample sequenced in a study of T cell clusters in autoimmune cytopenias. Multiplex touch-down PCR amplified TRB using TRB-A and TRB-B pools in one tube. TCRdb reprocessed the multiplex PCR reads, keeping one entry per CDR3 protein, no DNA. The sample holds about 5,000 distinct CDR3 sequences. Each sample's input was around 250 ng genomic DNA, roughly 40,000 genome equivalents. Source material: peripheral blood. All receptors derive from a human donor with an autoimmune cytopenia or autoimmune hepatitis (not recorded which).

The genes are TRBV18 and TRBJ1-6; TCRdb proposes TRBD1, but this gene call is untestable without DNA. Germline CDR1 is KGHSH and CDR2 is LQKENI. The CDR3 sequence is 17 residues long. This chain's CDR3 is CASSRNHQTGANSPLHF.

Measured by frequency, this clonotype is medium-sized. The CDR3 loop is CASSTGQGGETQYF. This sequence joins TRBV5-6 and TRBJ2-5; TCRdb's assignment of TRBD1 cannot be checked, as there is no DNA. The CDR3 runs 14 residues. The germline gives CDR1 SGHDT, CDR2 YYEEEE.

This chain links TRBV12-3 or TRBV12-4 with TRBJ2-5; the D call from TCRdb, TRBD2, cannot be confirmed without DNA. The CDR3 length is 16 residues. CDR3 amino acids: CASSPSGGPFVETQYF.

According to its frequency, this clonotype is medium-sized. The chain employs TRBV7-6 and TRBJ1-4. Germline CDR1 is SGHVS and CDR2 is FNYEAQ. This CDR3 region has 13 residues. CDR3 residues: CASSPDNNEKLFF.

V usage is TRBV5-4 and J usage is TRBJ2-3; TCRdb's D call of TRBD1 is untestable without DNA. This CDR3 is 15 amino acids long. CDR1 SGHNT and CDR2 YYREEE come from the germline V gene (reference sequence). The CDR3 loop reads CASSLRGGPTDTQYF.

By frequency, this clonotype is medium-sized. This chain links TRBV18 with TRBJ2-7. Per the germline V gene, CDR1 is KGHSH and CDR2 is LQKENI. CDR3 length: 13 residues. CDR3 region: CASSPPSTYEQYF.

Measured by frequency, this clonotype is medium-sized. The genes are TRBV12-3 or TRBV12-4 and TRBJ2-7; TCRdb lists TRBD1, though no DNA is available to test this call. The CDR3 contains 12 residues. This CDR3 is CASSPGIGEQYF.

This chain links TRBV12-3 or TRBV12-4 with TRBJ2-1; without DNA, the TCRdb call of TRBD1 cannot be checked. CDR3 length equals 16 residues. CDR3 sequence: CASNRQGGAGWNEQFF.